This entry describes one T cell receptor (beta chain). Its specificity is unknown. Mismatch with germline at one junction end may stem from a read error. The data stem from a study of siplizumab effects on memory and regulatory T cells. Study-wide points: Proliferating siplizumab-cultured Tregs lacked confirmed suppressive function. Just a small share of alloreactive clones was traced back to unstimulated subsets. In the presence of siplizumab, alloreactive sequences traceable to unstimulated CD4+ memory cells were significantly reduced.

Per germline, CDR1 SQVTM and CDR2 ANQGSEA. CDR3 size: 11 residues. Generated by immunoSEQ multiplex PCR, the TCRdb table keeps only in-frame clones and is missing some. The table shows 87,000 or so clones, with over 85% occurring only once. This rearrangement joins TRBV29-1 to TRBJ2-3, with D perhaps TRBD1 (5 bases). The receptor was derived from a human donor in good health. The sequencing input was non-Treg CD4+ T cells sorted from blood. The CDR3 protein is CGVAHRSAQYF. For the CDR3, the DNA is TGCGGCGTTGCCCACAGGTCGGCTCAGTATTTT.